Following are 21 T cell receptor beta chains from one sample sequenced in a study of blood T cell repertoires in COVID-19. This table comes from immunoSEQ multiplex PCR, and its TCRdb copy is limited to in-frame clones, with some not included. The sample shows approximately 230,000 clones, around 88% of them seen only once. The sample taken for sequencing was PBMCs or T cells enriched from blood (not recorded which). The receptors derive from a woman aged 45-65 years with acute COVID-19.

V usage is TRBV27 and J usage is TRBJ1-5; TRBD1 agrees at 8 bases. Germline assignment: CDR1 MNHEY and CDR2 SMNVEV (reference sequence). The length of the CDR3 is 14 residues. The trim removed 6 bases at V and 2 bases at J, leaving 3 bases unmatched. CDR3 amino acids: CASRLTGGNQPQHF. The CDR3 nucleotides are TGTGCCAGCAGATTGACAGGGGGCAATCAGCCCCAGCATTTT.

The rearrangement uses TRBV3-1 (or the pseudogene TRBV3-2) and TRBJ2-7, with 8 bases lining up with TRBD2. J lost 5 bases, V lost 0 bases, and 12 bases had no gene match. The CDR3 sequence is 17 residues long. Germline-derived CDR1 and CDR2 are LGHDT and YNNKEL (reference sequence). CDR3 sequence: CASSQDSFSGSSHEQYF. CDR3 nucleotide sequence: TGTGCCAGCAGCCAAGACTCCTTCAGCGGGAGTAGCCACGAGCAGTACTTC.

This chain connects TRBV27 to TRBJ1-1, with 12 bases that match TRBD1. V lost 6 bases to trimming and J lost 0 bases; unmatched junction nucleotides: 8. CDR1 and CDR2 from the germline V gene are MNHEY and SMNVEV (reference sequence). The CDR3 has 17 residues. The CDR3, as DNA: TGTGCCAGCAGACCTCTTCGGGACAGGGGGCTGAACACTGAAGCTTTCTTT. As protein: CASRPLRDRGLNTEAFF.

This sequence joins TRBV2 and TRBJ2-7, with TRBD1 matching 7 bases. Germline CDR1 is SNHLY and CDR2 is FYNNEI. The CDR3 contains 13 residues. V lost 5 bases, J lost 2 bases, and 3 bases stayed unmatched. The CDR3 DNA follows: TGTGCCAGCAGTCTAGACAGGGCCTACGAGCAGTACTTC. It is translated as CASSLDRAYEQYF.

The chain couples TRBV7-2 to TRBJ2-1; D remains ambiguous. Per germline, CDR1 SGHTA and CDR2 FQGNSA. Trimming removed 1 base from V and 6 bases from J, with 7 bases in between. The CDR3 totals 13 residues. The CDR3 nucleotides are TGTGCCAGCAGCTTAGGACAACCCAATGAGCAGTTCTTC. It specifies CASSLGQPNEQFF.

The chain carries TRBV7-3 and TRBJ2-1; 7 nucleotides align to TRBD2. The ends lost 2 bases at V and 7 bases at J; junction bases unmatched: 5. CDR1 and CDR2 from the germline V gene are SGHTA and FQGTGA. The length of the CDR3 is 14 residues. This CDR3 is CASSLLTSRNEQFF. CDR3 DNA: TGTGCCAGCAGCTTATTGACTAGCAGAAATGAGCAGTTCTTC.

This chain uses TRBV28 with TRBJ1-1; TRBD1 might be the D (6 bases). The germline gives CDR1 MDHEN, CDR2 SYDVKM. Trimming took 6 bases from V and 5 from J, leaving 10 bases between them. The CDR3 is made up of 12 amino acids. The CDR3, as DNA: TGTGCCAGCAGCCTGGACAGAACTGAAGCTTTCTTT. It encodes CASSLDRTEAFF.

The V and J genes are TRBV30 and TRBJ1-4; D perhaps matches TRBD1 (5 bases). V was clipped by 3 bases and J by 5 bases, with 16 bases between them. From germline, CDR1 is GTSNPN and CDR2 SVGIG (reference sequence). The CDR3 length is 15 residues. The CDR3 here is CAWRDSHRGNEKLFF. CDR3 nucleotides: TGTGCCTGGAGAGACAGCCACCGAGGCAATGAAAAACTGTTTTTT.

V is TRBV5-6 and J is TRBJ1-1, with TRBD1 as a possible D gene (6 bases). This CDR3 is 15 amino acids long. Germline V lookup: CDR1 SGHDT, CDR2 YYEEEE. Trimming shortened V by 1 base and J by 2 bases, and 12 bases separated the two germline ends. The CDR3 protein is CASSLLGTSNTEAFF. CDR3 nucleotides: TGTGCCAGCAGCTTGCTTGGGACATCTAACACTGAAGCTTTCTTT. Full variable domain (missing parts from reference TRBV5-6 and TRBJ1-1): DAGVTQSPTHLIKTRGQQVTLRCSPKSGHDTVSWYQQALGQGPQFIFQYYEEEERQRGNFPDRFSGHQFPNYSSELNVNALLLGDSALYLCASSLLGTSNTEAFFGQGTRLTVV.

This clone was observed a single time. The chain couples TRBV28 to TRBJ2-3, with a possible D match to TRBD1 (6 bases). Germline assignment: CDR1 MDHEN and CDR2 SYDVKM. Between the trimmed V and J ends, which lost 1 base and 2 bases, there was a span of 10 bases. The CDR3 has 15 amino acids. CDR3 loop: CASSLSDRHTDTQYF. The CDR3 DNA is TGTGCCAGCAGTTTATCAGACAGGCACACAGATACGCAGTATTTT.

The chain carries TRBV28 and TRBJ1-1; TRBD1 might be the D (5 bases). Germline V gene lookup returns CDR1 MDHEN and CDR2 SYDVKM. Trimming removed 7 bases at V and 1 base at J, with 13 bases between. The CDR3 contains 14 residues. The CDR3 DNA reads TGTGCCAGCAAGAAACCTAGGGGGAACACTGAAGCTTTCTTT. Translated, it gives CASKKPRGNTEAFF.

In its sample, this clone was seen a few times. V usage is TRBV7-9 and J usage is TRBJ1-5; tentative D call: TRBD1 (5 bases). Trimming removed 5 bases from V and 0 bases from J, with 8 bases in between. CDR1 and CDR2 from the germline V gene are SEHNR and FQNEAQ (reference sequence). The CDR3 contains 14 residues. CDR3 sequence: CASSPGFSNQPQHF. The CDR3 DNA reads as TGTGCCAGCAGCCCAGGGTTTAGCAATCAGCCCCAGCATTTT.

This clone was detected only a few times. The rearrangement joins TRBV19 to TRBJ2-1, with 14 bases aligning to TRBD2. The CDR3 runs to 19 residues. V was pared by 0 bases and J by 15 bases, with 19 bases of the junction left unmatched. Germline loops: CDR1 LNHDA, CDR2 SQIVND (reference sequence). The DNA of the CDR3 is TGTGCCAGTAGTATAGAACCGCCCGGGACTAGCGGGAGTTTATTCCGACTGTTCTTC. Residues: CASSIEPPGTSGSLFRLFF.

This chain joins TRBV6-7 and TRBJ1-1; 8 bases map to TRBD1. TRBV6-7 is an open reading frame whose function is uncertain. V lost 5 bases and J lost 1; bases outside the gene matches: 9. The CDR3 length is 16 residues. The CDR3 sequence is CASSPLGQGGNTEAFF. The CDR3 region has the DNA TGTGCCAGCAGTCCCTTAGGACAGGGAGGGAACACTGAAGCTTTCTTT.

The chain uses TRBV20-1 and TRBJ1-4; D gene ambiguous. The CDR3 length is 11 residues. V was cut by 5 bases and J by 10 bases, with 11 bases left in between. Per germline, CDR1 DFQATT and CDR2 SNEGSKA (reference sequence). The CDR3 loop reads CSAPLRGKLFF. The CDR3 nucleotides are TGCAGTGCTCCCCTCCGGGGAAAACTGTTTTTT.

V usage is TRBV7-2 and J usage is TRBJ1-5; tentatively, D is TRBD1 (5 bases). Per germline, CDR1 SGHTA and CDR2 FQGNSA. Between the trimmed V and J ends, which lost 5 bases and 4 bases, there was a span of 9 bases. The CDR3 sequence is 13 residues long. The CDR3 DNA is TGTGCCAGCAGCCAGGGTCGTAATCAGCCCCAGCATTTT. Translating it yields CASSQGRNQPQHF.

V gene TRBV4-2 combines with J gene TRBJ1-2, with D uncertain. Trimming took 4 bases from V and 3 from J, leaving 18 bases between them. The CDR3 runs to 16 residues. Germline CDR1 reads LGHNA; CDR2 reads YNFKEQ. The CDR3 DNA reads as TGTGCCAGCAGCCCCACCCGAGTTCTTCCCCACTATGGCTACACCTTC. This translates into CASSPTRVLPHYGYTF.

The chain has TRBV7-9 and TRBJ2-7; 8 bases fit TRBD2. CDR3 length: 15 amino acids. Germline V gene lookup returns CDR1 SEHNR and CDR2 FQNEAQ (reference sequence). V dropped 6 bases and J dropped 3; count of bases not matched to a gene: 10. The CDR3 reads CASSQDPGLGYEQYF. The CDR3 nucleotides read TGTGCCAGCAGTCAGGATCCGGGACTAGGCTACGAGCAGTACTTC.

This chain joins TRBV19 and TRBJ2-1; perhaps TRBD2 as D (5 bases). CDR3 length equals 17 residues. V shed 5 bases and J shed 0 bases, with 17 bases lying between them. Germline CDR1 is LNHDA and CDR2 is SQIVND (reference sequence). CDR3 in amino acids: CASSLEGGLSSYNEQFF. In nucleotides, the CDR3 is TGTGCCAGTAGTCTTGAGGGCGGATTATCCTCCTACAATGAGCAGTTCTTC.

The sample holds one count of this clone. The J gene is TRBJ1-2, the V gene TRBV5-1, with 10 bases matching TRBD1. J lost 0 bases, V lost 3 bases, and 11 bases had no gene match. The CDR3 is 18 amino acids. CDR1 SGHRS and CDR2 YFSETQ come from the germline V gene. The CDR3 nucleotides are TGCGCCAGCAGCTCGACCGACAGGGGGCAAAGGGCTAACTATGGCTACACCTTC. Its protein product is CASSSTDRGQRANYGYTF.

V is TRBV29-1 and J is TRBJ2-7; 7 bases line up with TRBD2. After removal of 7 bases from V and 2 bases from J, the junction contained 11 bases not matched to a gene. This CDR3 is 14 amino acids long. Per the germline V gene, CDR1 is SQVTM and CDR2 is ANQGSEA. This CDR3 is CSASRGDQTYEQYF. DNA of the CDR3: TGCAGCGCCTCTCGGGGGGACCAGACCTACGAGCAGTACTTC.